Each of the 14 T cell receptor beta chains below was sequenced from the same sample in a study of CD8+CD57+ T cells in acquired aplastic anemia. The authors sequenced patients whose flow cytometry had shown CD8+CD57+ cell expansion. Both TCR beta VDJ combination and CDR3 sequence profiling were carried out. Genomic DNA was the template for this profiling. TCRdb reanalysed the reads using MiXCR and keeps one entry per CDR3 protein. This table holds about 95,000 distinct CDR3 sequences, 55% to 70% found once. Sequenced material: sorted CD4+, CD8+, or CD8+CD57+ T cells (not recorded which) from PBMCs. The receptors originated from a human donor with aplastic anemia.

The chain employs TRBV15 and TRBJ1-1; TRBD1 might be the D (6 bases). CDR1 and CDR2 from the germline V gene are LNHNV and YYDKDF (reference sequence). This CDR3 contains 16 residues. V dropped 5 bases and J dropped 4 bases, with 20 bases sitting between them. The CDR3 region is CATSSRGGGTVTEAFF. CDR3 nucleotides: TGTGCCACCAGCTCCCGGGGAGGGGGTACCGTCACTGAAGCTTTCTTT. Full variable domain (outside the CDR3, taken from reference TRBV15 and TRBJ1-1): DAMVIQNPRYQVTQFGKPVTLSCSQTLNHNVMYWYQQKSSQAPKLLFHYYDKDFNNEADTPDNFQSRRPNTSFCFLDIRSPGLGDTAMYLCATSSRGGGTVTEAFFGQGTRLTVV.

The gene calls are TRBV4-1 and TRBJ2-5; no reliable D call. This CDR3 comprises 16 residues. With 0 bases removed from V and 5 bases from J, the gap between germline ends came to 16 bases. Per the germline V gene, CDR1 is MGHRA and CDR2 is YSYEKL. CDR3 nucleotides: TGCGCCAGCAGCCAAGAAGTCACACCAACCCAGGAGACCCAGTACTTC. It specifies CASSQEVTPTQETQYF.

The rearrangement joins TRBV6-1 to TRBJ1-5; 9 bases match TRBD1. The CDR3 has 16 amino acids. CDR1 and CDR2 from the germline V gene are MNHNS and SASEGT. V dropped 4 bases and J dropped 6; count of bases not matched to a gene: 10. This CDR3 is CASSATPGTGSQPQHF. The CDR3 coding sequence is TGTGCCAGCAGTGCGACCCCCGGGACAGGGAGTCAGCCCCAGCATTTT.

The V call is TRBV29-1, the J call TRBJ2-1, with TRBD2 matching over 16 bases. Germline V gene lookup returns CDR1 SQVTM and CDR2 ANQGSEA. V lost 6 bases and J lost 10; bases outside the gene matches: 18. The CDR3 loop spans 18 amino acids. The CDR3 sequence is CSVQGLAGGVALVGEQFF. CDR3 DNA: TGCAGCGTGCAGGGACTAGCGGGGGGGGTCGCTTTAGTTGGGGAGCAGTTCTTC.

V gene TRBV20-1 combines with J gene TRBJ2-1, with 8 positions matching TRBD2. The CDR3 covers 14 residues. Germline trimming cut 6 bases from V and 4 bases from J; bases unmatched to any gene: 8. CDR1 and CDR2 from the germline V gene are DFQATT and SNEGSKA (reference sequence). This CDR3 is CSAHGGAGYNEQFF. In DNA form, the CDR3 reads TGCAGTGCGCACGGGGGGGCCGGTTACAATGAGCAGTTCTTC.

This clonotype is a singleton in its sample. This chain links TRBV29-1 with TRBJ1-5; a weak D match, TRBD1 (5 bases). The V end was cut by 4 bases, the J end by 1 base, with 8 bases between. Germline-derived CDR1 and CDR2 are SQVTM and ANQGSEA. The CDR3 length is 13 residues. CDR3 region: CSVGRGSNQPQHF. The CDR3, as DNA: TGCAGCGTTGGTCGGGGCAGCAATCAGCCCCAGCATTTT.

This chain links TRBV14 with TRBJ2-7; the D gene could be TRBD1 or TRBD2 (5 bases each). This CDR3 contains 15 residues. The V end was cut by 1 base, the J end by 5 bases, with 15 bases between. Germline CDR1 SGHDN, CDR2 FVKESK. CDR3 coding DNA: TGTGCCAGCAGCCAAGGTAGGGGAGAGTCGGACGAGCAGTACTTC. Translation: CASSQGRGESDEQYF.

This clonotype showed up just a few times. The J gene is TRBJ2-5, the V gene TRBV10-3; no definite D call. Per the germline V gene, CDR1 is ENHRY and CDR2 is SYGVKD. There are 14 residues in the CDR3. Trimming pared 0 bases from V and 1 base from J, leaving 6 bases between. CDR3 nucleotides: TGTGCCATCAGTGAGTCAAAGACCCAAGAGACCCAGTACTTC. As protein: CAISESKTQETQYF.

The chain uses TRBV12-3 or TRBV12-4 and TRBJ2-5; D might be TRBD1 or TRBD2, each matching 6 bases. There are 15 residues in the CDR3. Trimming pared 5 bases from V and 7 bases from J, leaving 20 bases between. The CDR3 region has the DNA TGTGCCAGCAGTGAGACCGGGGGCTACGGAGTGACCCAGTACTTC. Translation gives CASSETGGYGVTQYF.

This chain connects TRBV20-1 to TRBJ2-5; TRBD1 agrees at 7 bases. Germline CDR1 and CDR2: DFQATT and SNEGSKA (reference sequence). This CDR3 region has 13 residues. Unmatched junction bases numbered 8, after V lost 6 bases and J lost 4 bases. Written as DNA, the CDR3 is TGCAGTGCAAGGGACAGCAGTAGAGAGACCCAGTACTTC. Its protein is CSARDSSRETQYF.

This clonotype came up many times. The rearrangement links TRBV9 to TRBJ2-3; D is tentatively TRBD1 or TRBD2 (6 bases each). CDR1 SGDLS and CDR2 YYNGEE come from the germline V gene. The CDR3 consists of 15 residues. V was trimmed by 0 bases and J by 2 bases, leaving 10 bases between them. Written as DNA, the CDR3 is TGTGCCAGCAGCGTAGGAGGGGGGTCCACAGATACGCAGTATTTT. The encoded protein is CASSVGGGSTDTQYF.

A few counts support this clonotype. V gene TRBV24-1 combines with J gene TRBJ2-7, with a tentative D call TRBD2 (6 bases). TRBJ2-5 explains the end of the DNA better; the J call may be wrong. Germline values: CDR1 KGHDR, CDR2 SFDVKD. The CDR3 is 14 residues long. In DNA form, the CDR3 reads TGTGCCACCAGTGATACCGGGACTGAGGAGACCCAGTACTTC. It specifies CATSDTGTEETQYF.

As concerns this clonotype: One end of the junction is discordant with germline, which a read error may explain. This chain links TRBV11-1 with TRBJ2-5; 13 nucleotides line up with TRBD2. Germline V gene sequence: CDR1 SGHAT, CDR2 FQDESV (reference sequence). The length of the CDR3 is 17 residues. CDR3 protein: CASSFQPGLAGQETQYF. CDR3 in DNA: TGTGCCAGTAGCTTCCAACCGGGACTAGCGGGACAAGAGACCCAGTACTTC.

The chain is built from TRBV24-1 and TRBJ2-3; 8 bases map to TRBD1. The CDR3 is 14 amino acids. Germline values: CDR1 KGHDR, CDR2 SFDVKD. The V segment lost 5 bases and the J segment 4 bases; nucleotides outside the gene matches: 4. CDR3 bases: TGTGCCACCAGTGGGGCAGGGGGCGCAGATACGCAGTATTTT. It specifies CATSGAGGADTQYF.